This T cell receptor (beta chain) was recorded in a study of control samples from healthy donors and cancer patients. This CDR3 spans 15 amino acids. V shed 5 bases, J shed 0 bases, and the junction held 6 bases outside the gene matches. CDR1 is LGHNA and CDR2 is YSLEER in the germline V gene. The assay was immunoSEQ multiplex PCR, and TCRdb's table has in-frame clones only and misses some. The sample shows some 120,000 clones, around 93% of them seen only once. The TCR sequence derives from a man in his forties or fifties with head and neck cancer. The chain uses TRBV4-3 and TRBJ2-5, with 7 bases fitting TRBD1. Material for sequencing was PBMCs. The DNA for the CDR3 is TGCGCCAGCAGCGCAGGAGACAGGGACCAAGAGACCCAGTACTTC. It encodes CASSAGDRDQETQYF.